The clone carrying this T cell receptor (beta chain) occurred once. The record originates from a study of control samples from healthy donors and cancer patients. This table comes from immunoSEQ multiplex PCR, and its TCRdb copy is limited to in-frame clones, with some not included. The sample includes 210,000 or so clones, around 93% seen only once; the top ten take 1.5% to 2%. The sample comprised blood. The source of this sequence is a young man in good health.

CDR3 amino acids: CASSELIGQGAHEQYF. In DNA form, the CDR3 reads TGTGCCAGCAGTGAGTTGATCGGGCAGGGGGCGCACGAGCAGTACTTC. The chain recombines TRBV2 with TRBJ2-7, with 8 bases fitting TRBD1. CDR1 is SNHLY, CDR2 FYNNEI, per germline. The CDR3 totals 16 residues. With 3 bases clipped from V and 5 bases from J, the junction kept 12 bases outside the gene matches. Combining the CDR3 with reference TRBV2 and TRBJ2-7 gives the whole variable domain EPEVTQTPSHQVTQMGQEVILRCVPISNHLYFYWYRQILGQKVEFLVSFYNNEISEKSEIFDDQFSVERPDGSNFTLKIRSTKLEDSAMYFCASSELIGQGAHEQYFGPGTRLTVT.